The sequence of this T cell receptor (beta chain) was determined in a study of somatic mutations in cytotoxic T cells in rheumatoid arthritis. Trimming cost V 5 bases and J 5 bases; bases outside gene matches: 17. Germline V gives CDR1 SGHAT, CDR2 FQNNGV. This CDR3 has 17 residues. Some clones are missing from TCRdb's copy, which holds only in-frame ones; the method was immunoSEQ multiplex PCR. The sample has about 25,000 clones; roughly 74% are singletons. Worth noting for this clone: Its antigen remains unidentified.

Among the healthy controls, all of them blood donors, the median age was around 59 years (range about 21-70) and 55% were female. Isolation of the CD4+ and CD8+ populations was accomplished via positive magnetic bead selection, with purity assessed by flow cytometry. Study-wide results and caveats: In the expanded CD8+ clones, the antigen targets remained unknown. Between rheumatoid arthritis patients and age-matched healthy controls, CD8+ T-cell clonality showed no significant difference.

Input material: CD8+ T cells sorted from blood. The sequence was obtained from a woman aged 18-29 years in good health. The chain combines TRBV11-2 with TRBJ2-7; TRBD1 aligns across 8 bases. CDR3 sequence (DNA): TGTGCCAGCAGCGGAACTACAGGGGGTGCCGTTCTAAACGAGCAGTACTTC. Amino acids: CASSGTTGGAVLNEQYF.